This T cell receptor (beta chain) was found in a study of human T cells and chemical hapten exposure. Study in general: Small volume differences among pooled libraries mainly caused per-sample TCR yield variation.

The sample's time point: patch test 1, 2 weeks after DPC sensitization. Treatment given: therapeutic diphenylcyclopropenone sensitization with weekly scalp DPC. Total RNA came from unfractionated whole blood. Staff drew blood before applying each patch test. TCRdb independently ran MiXCR on the RACE reads; one entry per CDR3 protein. The sample records over 35,000 distinct CDR3 sequences, about 4% being singletons. Between the trimmed V and J ends, which lost 6 bases and 4 bases, there was a span of 9 bases. The CDR3 loop spans 13 amino acids. The sequence came from a man aged 50 to 60 with alopecia areata. Some clones in this sample may be carry-over from other donors' samples. Sequencing used whole blood, obtained in connection with sensitization to the hapten diphenylcyclopropenone (DPC). The rearrangement links TRBV12-3 or TRBV12-4 to TRBJ2-2; D is ambiguous. The CDR3 reads CASRTLATGELFF. CDR3 nucleotide sequence: TGTGCCAGCAGAACCCTGGCCACCGGGGAGCTGTTTTTT.